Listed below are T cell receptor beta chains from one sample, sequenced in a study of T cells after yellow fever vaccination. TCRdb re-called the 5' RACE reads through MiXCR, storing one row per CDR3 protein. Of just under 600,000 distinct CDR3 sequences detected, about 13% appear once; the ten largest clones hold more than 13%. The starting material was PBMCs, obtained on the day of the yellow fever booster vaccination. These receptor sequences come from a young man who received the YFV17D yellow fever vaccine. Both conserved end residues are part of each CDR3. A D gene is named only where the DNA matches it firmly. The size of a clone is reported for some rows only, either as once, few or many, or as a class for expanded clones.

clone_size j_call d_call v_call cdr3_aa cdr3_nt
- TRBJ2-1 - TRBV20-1 CSARDLGRRNNEQFF TGCAGTGCTAGAGATTTGGGCCGGAGAAACAATGAGCAGTTCTTC
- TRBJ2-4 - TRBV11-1 CASSLYWGENDIQYF TGTGCCAGCAGCTTATATTGGGGGGAGAACGATATTCAGTACTTC
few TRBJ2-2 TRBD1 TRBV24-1 CATSLRDRGRTGELFF TGTGCCACCAGCTTAAGGGACAGGGGCCGAACCGGGGAGCTGTTTTTT
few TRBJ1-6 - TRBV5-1 CASRSGLPGSPLHF TGCGCCAGCAGGTCAGGGTTGCCGGGTTCACCCCTCCACTTT
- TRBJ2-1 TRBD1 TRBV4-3 CASSHGTGGYNEQFF TGCGCCAGCAGCCACGGGACAGGGGGATACAATGAGCAGTTCTTC
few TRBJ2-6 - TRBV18 CASSPQVAGISGANVLTF TGTGCCAGCTCACCACAGGTGGCAGGCATCTCTGGGGCCAACGTCCTGACTTTC
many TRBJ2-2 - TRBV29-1 CSVAEGPNTGELFF TGCAGCGTTGCAGAGGGACCCAACACCGGGGAGCTGTTTTTT
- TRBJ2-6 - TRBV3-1 CASSQSLGGANVLTF TGTGCCAGCAGCCAATCGTTGGGTGGGGCCAACGTCCTGACTTTC
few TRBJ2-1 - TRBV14 CASSQGFTGTKGNEQFF TGTGCCAGCAGCCAAGGATTTACCGGGACCAAGGGCAATGAGCAGTTCTTC
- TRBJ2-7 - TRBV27 CASSPFGGSYEQYF TGTGCCAGCAGTCCCTTTGGAGGGTCCTACGAGCAGTACTTC
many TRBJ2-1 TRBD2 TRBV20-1 CSVGQRGYNEQFF TGCAGTGTAGGTCAGCGGGGTTACAATGAGCAGTTCTTC
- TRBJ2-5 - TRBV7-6 CASRSNVADQETQYF TGTGCCAGCCGTAGCAATGTAGCGGACCAAGAGACCCAGTACTTC
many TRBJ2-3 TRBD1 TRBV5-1 CASSFTGDRTDTQYF TGCGCCAGCAGCTTCACAGGGGATCGCACAGATACGCAGTATTTT
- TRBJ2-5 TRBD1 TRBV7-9 CASSLIRDRKYF TGTGCCAGCAGCTTGATCCGGGACAGGAAATACTTC
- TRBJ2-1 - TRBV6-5 CASSYSSGTGYNEQFF TGTGCCAGCAGTTACTCGTCAGGCACCGGGTACAATGAGCAGTTCTTC
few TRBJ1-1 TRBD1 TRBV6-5 CASSYSKGQTRNTEAFF TGTGCCAGCAGTTACTCGAAGGGACAGACAAGGAACACTGAAGCTTTCTTT
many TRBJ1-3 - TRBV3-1 CASSPEEYTIYF TGTGCCAGCAGCCCGGAGGAATACACCATATATTTT
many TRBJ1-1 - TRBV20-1 CSASSTSGYRESFF TGCAGTGCCTCCTCTACCAGTGGATACAGGGAGTCTTTCTTT
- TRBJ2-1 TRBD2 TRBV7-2 CASSLTSGTLPYEQFF TGTGCCAGCAGCTTGACTAGCGGGACCCTCCCGTATGAGCAGTTCTTC